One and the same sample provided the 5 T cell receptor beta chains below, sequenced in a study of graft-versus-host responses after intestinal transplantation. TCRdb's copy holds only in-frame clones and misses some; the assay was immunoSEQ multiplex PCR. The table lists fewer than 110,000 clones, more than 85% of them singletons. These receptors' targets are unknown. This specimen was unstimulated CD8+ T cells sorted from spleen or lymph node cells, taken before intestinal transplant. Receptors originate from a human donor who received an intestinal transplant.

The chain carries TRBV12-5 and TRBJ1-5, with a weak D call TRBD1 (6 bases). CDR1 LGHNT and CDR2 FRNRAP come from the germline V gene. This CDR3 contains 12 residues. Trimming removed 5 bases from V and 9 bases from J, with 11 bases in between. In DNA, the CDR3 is TGTGCTAGTGGTAGGGGGGCCGGGCCCCAGCATTTT. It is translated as CASGRGAGPQHF.

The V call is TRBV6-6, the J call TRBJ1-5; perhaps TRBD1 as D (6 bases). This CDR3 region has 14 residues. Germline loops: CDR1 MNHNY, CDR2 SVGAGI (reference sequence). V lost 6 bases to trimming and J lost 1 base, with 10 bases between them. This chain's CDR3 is CASSSQGSNQPQHF. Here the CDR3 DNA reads TGTGCCAGCAGCTCTCAGGGGAGCAATCAGCCCCAGCATTTT.

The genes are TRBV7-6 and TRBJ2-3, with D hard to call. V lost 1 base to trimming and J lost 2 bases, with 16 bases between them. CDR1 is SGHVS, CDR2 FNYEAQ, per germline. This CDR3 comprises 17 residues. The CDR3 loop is CASSLVRFPVNTDTQYF. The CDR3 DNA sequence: TGTGCCAGCAGCTTAGTAAGGTTCCCAGTAAACACAGATACGCAGTATTTT.

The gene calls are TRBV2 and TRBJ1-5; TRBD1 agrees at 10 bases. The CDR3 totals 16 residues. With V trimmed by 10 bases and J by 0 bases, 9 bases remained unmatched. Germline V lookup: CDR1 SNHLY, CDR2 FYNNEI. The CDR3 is CAIGDRGPNSNQPQHF. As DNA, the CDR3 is TGTGCCATAGGGGACAGGGGCCCCAATAGCAATCAGCCCCAGCATTTT.

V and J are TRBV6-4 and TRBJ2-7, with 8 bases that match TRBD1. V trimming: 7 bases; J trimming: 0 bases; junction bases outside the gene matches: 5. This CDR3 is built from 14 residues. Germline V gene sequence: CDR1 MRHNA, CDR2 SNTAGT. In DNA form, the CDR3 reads TGTGCCAGCACCCCTACAGGGGGCTCCTACGAGCAGTACTTC. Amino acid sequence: CASTPTGGSYEQYF.